This TCR beta chain was found in a study of cytomegalovirus exposure and HLA in healthy donors. Study outcomes and limitations: A later analysis reported that several of the most significant clusters appeared to be linked to common viral pathogens, among them Epstein-Barr virus. Follow-up analysis found HLA locus-dependent TCR association rates, highest for DRB1 and lowest for HLA-C.

The study ran its PCR with 60 Vbeta and 13 Jbeta primers. Clones were sequenced by immunoSEQ multiplex PCR, and TCRdb holds only the in-frame ones, with some missing. This sample carries 90,000 to 100,000 clones, roughly 79% of them seen once, and the ten largest clones take about 2%. Donors in the study were healthy people who gave bone marrow. Despite likely unrecorded immune exposures, the donors were nominally healthy at the time of sampling. As for this clone: Its specificity is not known.

The sequencing sample was made of PBMCs. This clonotype was sampled from a middle-aged man in good health and CMV-seronegative.

The CDR3: CASSPQGHNSPLHF. CDR3 coding DNA: TGTGCCAGCAGCCCACAGGGTCATAATTCACCCCTCCACTTT. The rearrangement uses TRBV28 and TRBJ1-6, with a weak D call TRBD1 (6 bases). The germline V and J ends were trimmed by 6 bases and 5 bases, with 11 bases remaining between them. CDR3 length: 14 amino acids. Germline CDR1 reads MDHEN; CDR2 reads SYDVKM.